A selection of T cell receptor beta chains follows, all from one sample in a study of radiotherapy plus CTLA-4 blockade in lung cancer. Measured with immunoSEQ multiplex PCR; TCRdb has only the in-frame clones, and not every one. The sample lists 120,000 or so clones; 70% to 90% were seen once. The specimen comprised peripheral blood, sampled from a patient treated with radiotherapy plus ipilimumab. The source of these receptors is a human donor with non-small cell lung cancer that progressed on radiotherapy plus ipilimumab. The CDR3 runs from the conserved cysteine through the conserved F or W. Each record gives: clone size, V gene, CDR3 protein. A row's size may be missing; if present it is once, few, many or a size class.

NA,TRBV5-1,CASRPPGTSGSPGNEQFF
NA,TRBV11-3,CASSPRGTGGYTF
NA,TRBV21-1,CASSKAPSWEQGILLGAQHF
NA,TRBV2,CASRYRALSTDTQYF
NA,TRBV19,CASSIDPGQITEAFF
NA,TRBV20-1,CSATLNYGYTF
NA,TRBV25-1,CASISGAGVSNEQFF
NA,TRBV2,CASSVSDVPGELFF
NA,TRBV6-6,CASSKPDQPQHF
NA,TRBV29-1,CSGGGEETQYF
NA,TRBV30,CAWGPRPRDTQYF
NA,TRBV12-5,CASGLGEFPYEQYF
NA,TRBV2,CASSDGTSRMVQYF
NA,TRBV7-9,CASVRGGKSYGYTF
few,TRBV25-1,CASSDSGLAGSYNEQFF
once,TRBV7-2,CASSSPSTYGYTF
NA,TRBV11-3,CASSLGGYQETQYF
NA,TRBV5-5,CASSSYSSYEQYF
NA,TRBV19,CASRAHPGSNQPQHF
NA,TRBV2,CAVRGRDPYGYTF
once,TRBV9,CASSVGTPPQYNEQFF
NA,TRBV30,CAWSTGLAGEQFF
NA,TRBV7-9,CASSLAAGGVALYEQYF
NA,TRBV6-6,CASRGMNTGELFF
few,TRBV28,CASSIPGSGNTIYF
NA,TRBV5-4,CASSPWARYNEQFF
NA,TRBV7-9,CASSYPLAGTETQYF
NA,TRBV6-5,CASKWTGNNQPQHF
once,TRBV30,CAWSVQRKNEKLFF
once,TRBV30,CAWRVRTDTQYF
NA,TRBV4-1,CASSQSPSSYEQYF
NA,TRBV5-4,CASSLGAGGPPTEQFF
NA,TRBV19,CASSIGTVNTEAFF
NA,TRBV6-4,CASSDWKGGHYEQYF
NA,TRBV2,CASRGLAGFTETQYF
NA,TRBV7-2,CASSLLLAASSYNEQFF
NA,TRBV6-5,CASSFTGMNTEAFF
NA,TRBV30,CAWNPRTGNQPQHF
once,TRBV7-2,CASSYPPTRRSYNEQFF
NA,TRBV6-1,CASSLGPMAYEQYF
once,TRBV30,CAWTPDLGGLSYNEQFF
NA,TRBV19,CASGIPGGQIQYF
NA,TRBV29-1,CSVELSEGPDTQYF
few,TRBV19,CASSIGGTDQPQHF